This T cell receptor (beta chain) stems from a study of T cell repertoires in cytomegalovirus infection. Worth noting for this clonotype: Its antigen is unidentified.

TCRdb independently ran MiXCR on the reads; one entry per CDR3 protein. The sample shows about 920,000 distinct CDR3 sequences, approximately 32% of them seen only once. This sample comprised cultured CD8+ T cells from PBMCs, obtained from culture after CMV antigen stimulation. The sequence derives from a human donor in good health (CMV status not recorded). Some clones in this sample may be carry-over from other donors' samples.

CDR3 nucleotides: TGCGCCAGCAGTGAGGCAAACAGGGGGCTGAACGGGGAGCTGTTTTTT. It is translated as CASSEANRGLNGELFF. The rearrangement links TRBV10-1 to TRBJ2-2; TRBD1 matches at 9 bases. Germline CDR1 and CDR2: WNHNN and SYGVQD (reference sequence). J was trimmed by 7 bases and V by 2 bases; bases with no gene match: 8. This CDR3 is built from 16 residues.